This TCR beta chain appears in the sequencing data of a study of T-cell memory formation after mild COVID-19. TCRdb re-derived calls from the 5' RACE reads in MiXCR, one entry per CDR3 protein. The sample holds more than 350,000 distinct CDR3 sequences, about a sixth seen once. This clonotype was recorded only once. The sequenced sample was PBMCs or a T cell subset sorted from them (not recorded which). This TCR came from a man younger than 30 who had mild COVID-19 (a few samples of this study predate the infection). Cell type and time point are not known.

The chain's CDR3 is CASSLGFQPQHF. The CDR3 DNA reads as TGTGCCAGCAGCTTAGGGTTTCAGCCCCAGCATTTT. The V and J genes are TRBV7-9 and TRBJ1-5; D is uncertain. V was shortened by 1 base and J by 6 bases, with 4 bases between the two germline ends. The CDR3 covers 12 residues. From germline, CDR1 is SEHNR and CDR2 FQNEAQ (reference sequence).